The T cell receptor (beta chain) under discussion was sequenced for a study of a mutant IDH1 vaccine in newly diagnosed glioma. Overall study context: Former treatment meant radiotherapy, temozolomide, or both; the majority had gotten both.

V lost 8 bases and J 6 bases, leaving 22 bases between the germline ends. The CDR3 covers 15 residues. Germline V gene data show CDR1 as ENHRY and CDR2 as SYGVKD. Assay: immunoSEQ multiplex PCR; the TCRdb copy retains only in-frame clones and omits some. The data hold about 92,000 clones, with around four fifths observed a single time. This sample's time point: baseline, week 1 (first vaccination visit). Treatment here: pre-vaccination baseline after standard-of-care therapy. Only a few counts were recorded for this clone. The sample here was PBMCs, taken from a glioma patient treated with radiotherapy, temozolomide or both. V is TRBV10-3 and J is TRBJ1-2; D might be TRBD1 (6 bases). This sequence was found in a woman between 50 and 59 years old with glioma. The CDR3 DNA sequence: TGTGCCATCCTACAGGGAGGCCGGGTTAATGATGGCTACACCTTC. Translated, it gives CAILQGGRVNDGYTF.